The clone carrying this T cell receptor (beta chain) turned up a few times. Its antigen is unknown. This sample is part of a study of early T cells in non-severe SARS-CoV-2 infection. Whole-study results and caveats: Private and CD4 specificities were missed by VDJdb matching, skewed to anti-spike CD8.

This CDR3 contains 15 residues. CDR1 SEHNR and CDR2 FQNEAQ come from the germline V gene (reference sequence). V gave up 5 bases and J gave up 4 bases, with 14 bases separating them. Each single cDNA molecule received a unique molecular identifier. TCRdb fed the 5' RACE reads into MiXCR, producing one record per CDR3 protein. The table lists tens of thousands of distinct CDR3 sequences, roughly an eighth of them singletons. V is TRBV7-9 and J is TRBJ2-2; D is tentatively TRBD1 or TRBD2 (5 bases each). The source material was whole blood. This sequence originates from an adult who was a healthcare worker with PCR-confirmed SARS-CoV-2 infection or an uninfected control (not recorded which). This CDR3 is CASSPSPGRTGELFF. CDR3 in DNA: TGTGCCAGCAGCCCCTCCCCGGGGCGCACCGGGGAGCTGTTTTTT. Complete variable domain (other parts from reference TRBV7-9 and TRBJ2-2): DTGVSQNPRHKITKRGQNVTFRCDPISEHNRLYWYRQTLGQGPEFLTYFQNEAQLEKSRLLSDRFSAERPKGSFSTLEIQRTEQGDSAMYLCASSPSPGRTGELFFGEGSRLTVL.